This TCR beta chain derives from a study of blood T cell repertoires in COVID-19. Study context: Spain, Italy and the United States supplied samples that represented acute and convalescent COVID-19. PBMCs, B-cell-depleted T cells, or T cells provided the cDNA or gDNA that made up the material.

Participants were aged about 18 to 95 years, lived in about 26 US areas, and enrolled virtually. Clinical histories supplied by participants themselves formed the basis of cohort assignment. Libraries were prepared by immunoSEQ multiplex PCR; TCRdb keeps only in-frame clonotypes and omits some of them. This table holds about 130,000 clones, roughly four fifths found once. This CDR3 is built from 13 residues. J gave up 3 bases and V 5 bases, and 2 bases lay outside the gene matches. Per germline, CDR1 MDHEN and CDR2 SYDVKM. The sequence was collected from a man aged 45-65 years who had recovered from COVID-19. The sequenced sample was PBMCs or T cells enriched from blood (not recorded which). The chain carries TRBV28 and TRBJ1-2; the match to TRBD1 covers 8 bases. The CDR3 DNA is TGTGCCAGCAGTGGGGGACAGGACTATGGCTACACCTTC. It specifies CASSGGQDYGYTF.